This T cell receptor beta chain was observed in a study of blood T cell repertoires in COVID-19. This table comes from immunoSEQ multiplex PCR, and its TCRdb copy is limited to in-frame clones, with some not included. The sample lists around 150,000 clones, 76% seen once, with around 3.5% in the top ten. The ends were cut back, 1 base at V and 1 base at J, with 8 bases in the middle. Looked up from germline, CDR1 is SGHRS and CDR2 is YFSETQ. The CDR3 runs 14 residues. Sequenced: peripheral blood. The TCR comes from a woman at least 80 years old with acute or convalescent COVID-19. V gene TRBV5-1 combines with J gene TRBJ1-2; no definite D call. The CDR3 loop is CASSLKLNNYGYTF. The CDR3 nucleotides are TGCGCCAGCAGCTTGAAGCTCAATAACTATGGCTACACCTTC.